One and the same sample provided the 17 T cell receptor beta chains below, sequenced in a study of T-cell memory formation after mild COVID-19. A single record per CDR3 protein comes from TCRdb applying MiXCR to the 5' RACE reads. Of 150,000 to 200,000 distinct CDR3 sequences in the sample, more than 12% were seen once. The sequenced sample was PBMCs or a T cell subset sorted from them (not recorded which). These receptors were collected from an adult woman who had mild COVID-19 (a few samples of this study predate the infection). Cell type and time point are not known.

This clonotype turned up a few times. The chain recombines TRBV12-3 or TRBV12-4 with TRBJ2-2; no definite D call. The CDR3 has 14 amino acids. The ends were cut back, 11 bases at V and 0 bases at J, with 13 bases in the middle. CDR3 sequence reads: CAAIMGTNTGELFF. The DNA for the CDR3 is TGTGCCGCTATAATGGGAACGAACACCGGGGAGCTGTTTTTT.

The chain has TRBV21-1 and TRBJ2-1; the tabulated D call, TRBD2, remains unverified against the DNA. TRBV21-1 corresponds to a pseudogene. The CDR3 runs to 17 residues. As DNA, the CDR3 is TGTGCCAGCAGCAAGGTCCGGCTAGCGGGGGGGCATGAGGAGCAGTTCTTC. Its translation: CASSKVRLAGGHEEQFF.

The chain combines TRBV29-1 with TRBJ1-5; D remains ambiguous. The CDR3 has 13 amino acids. The germline CDR1 and CDR2 sequences are SQVTM and ANQGSEA. Trimming pared 4 bases from V and 5 bases from J, leaving 12 bases between. CDR3 in amino acids: CSVGRGVDQPQHF. CDR3 DNA: TGCAGCGTTGGACGCGGAGTGGATCAGCCCCAGCATTTT.

The chain links TRBV29-1 to TRBJ2-2; 8 nucleotides agree with TRBD1. The CDR3 extends over 14 amino acids. J was trimmed by 4 bases and V by 5 bases; bases with no gene match: 6. Germline CDR1 is SQVTM and CDR2 is ANQGSEA. The CDR3 bases are TGCAGCGTTCTTCAGGGGGCAGGCACCGGGGAGCTGTTTTTT. Protein: CSVLQGAGTGELFF.

The J gene is TRBJ2-3, the V gene TRBV15; 9 bases are shared with TRBD1. Germline CDR1 LNHNV, CDR2 YYDKDF (reference sequence). This CDR3 is 14 amino acids long. V trimming: 5 bases; J trimming: 4 bases; junction bases outside the gene matches: 4. The CDR3 loop reads CATSGGQGSDTQYF. The CDR3 DNA reads as TGTGCCACCAGCGGGGGACAGGGCTCAGATACGCAGTATTTT. Combining the CDR3 with reference TRBV15 and TRBJ2-3 gives the whole variable domain DAMVIQNPRYQVTQFGKPVTLSCSQTLNHNVMYWYQQKSSQAPKLLFHYYDKDFNNEADTPDNFQSRRPNTSFCFLDIRSPGLGDTAMYLCATSGGQGSDTQYFGPGTRLTVL.

This clonotype was observed many times. This sequence joins TRBV5-1 and TRBJ2-7; the match to TRBD1 covers 8 bases. The CDR3 contains 13 residues. V lost 4 bases and J lost 5; bases outside the gene matches: 5. The germline V gene has CDR1 SGHRS and CDR2 YFSETQ. The CDR3 region is CASSKGQGHEQYF. The CDR3 DNA follows: TGCGCCAGCAGCAAAGGACAGGGACACGAGCAGTACTTC.

In its sample, this clonotype was seen a few times. The gene calls are TRBV7-2 and TRBJ2-2; 10 bases are shared with TRBD2. The CDR3 length is 15 residues. The V segment lost 6 bases and the J segment 6 bases; nucleotides outside the gene matches: 7. Germline V gene lookup returns CDR1 SGHTA and CDR2 FQGNSA. CDR3 sequence: CASRASGRASGELFF. CDR3 nucleotide sequence: TGTGCCAGCAGAGCGAGCGGGAGGGCATCCGGGGAGCTGTTTTTT.

This clonotype was found a few times. The chain carries TRBV6-5 and TRBJ2-7, with 7 nucleotides matching TRBD1. Germline V gene lookup returns CDR1 MNHEY and CDR2 SVGAGI. The trim removed 6 bases at V and 2 bases at J, leaving 4 bases unmatched. This CDR3 has 13 amino acids. The DNA of the CDR3 is TGTGCCAGCAGCCGGACAGGTCCCTACGAGCAGTACTTC. The encoded protein is CASSRTGPYEQYF.

Only a few counts were recorded for this clonotype. The J gene is TRBJ2-7, the V gene TRBV6-5; TRBD1 might be the D (6 bases). Germline V gene lookup returns CDR1 MNHEY and CDR2 SVGAGI. This CDR3 contains 19 residues. V was shortened by 4 bases and J by 0 bases, with 25 bases between the two germline ends. CDR3 sequence: CASSLTQWTASLISYEQYF. DNA of the CDR3: TGTGCCAGCAGTTTGACTCAGTGGACAGCGAGCTTAATCTCCTACGAGCAGTACTTC.

The V gene is TRBV15, the J gene TRBJ2-7, with D unclear. V lost 3 bases to trimming and J lost 7 bases, with 10 bases between them. Germline CDR1 and CDR2: LNHNV and YYDKDF (reference sequence). This CDR3 has 12 residues. Written as DNA, the CDR3 is TGTGCCACCAGCAGTGACCGGAAGGAGCAGTACTTC. Translated, it gives CATSSDRKEQYF. The full variable domain, in which reference TRBV15 and TRBJ2-7 provide the parts outside the CDR3, is DAMVIQNPRYQVTQFGKPVTLSCSQTLNHNVMYWYQQKSSQAPKLLFHYYDKDFNNEADTPDNFQSRRPNTSFCFLDIRSPGLGDTAMYLCATSSDRKEQYFGPGTRLTVT.

At least ten counts were recorded for this clonotype. The V gene is TRBV20-1, the J gene TRBJ2-7, with 9 positions matching TRBD1. The V segment lost 4 bases and the J segment 7 bases; nucleotides outside the gene matches: 8. The CDR3 totals 13 residues. Looked up from germline, CDR1 is DFQATT and CDR2 is SNEGSKA (reference sequence). CDR3 coding DNA: TGCAGTGCTAAACAGGGGGCGTCGAGGGAGCAGTACTTC. This translates into CSAKQGASREQYF.

V is TRBV12-3 or TRBV12-4 and J is TRBJ1-2; perhaps TRBD1 as D (6 bases). The CDR3 spans 15 residues. Trimming cost V 7 bases and J 1 base, with 16 bases left between them. CDR3 DNA sequence: TGTGCCAGCAATTCCCGGACAGCCTATAACTATGGCTACACCTTC. It encodes CASNSRTAYNYGYTF.

The CDR3 loop is CASSVSGFEQYF. CDR3 DNA sequence: TGCGCCAGCAGCGTATCAGGGTTCGAGCAGTACTTC. The chain has TRBV5-1 and TRBJ2-7, with D maybe TRBD1 (5 bases). CDR1 is SGHRS, CDR2 YFSETQ, per germline. V was clipped by 4 bases and J by 6 bases, with 11 bases between them. There are 12 residues in the CDR3.

V gene TRBV2 combines with J gene TRBJ2-1; maybe TRBD2 (7 bases). CDR1 SNHLY and CDR2 FYNNEI come from the germline V gene. The V end was cut by 6 bases, the J end by 4 bases, with 16 bases between. This CDR3 region has 15 residues. CDR3 in amino acids: CASRWEGGGYNEQFF. The CDR3 nucleotides read TGTGCCAGCAGATGGGAGGGAGGGGGGTACAATGAGCAGTTCTTC.

This clonotype was recorded a few times. The chain recombines TRBV27 with TRBJ2-7, with 8 bases fitting TRBD1. Germline CDR1 is MNHEY and CDR2 is SMNVEV (reference sequence). The V gene end was trimmed by 0 bases and the J gene end by 5 bases; junction bases not matched to a gene: 6. The CDR3 consists of 15 residues. As DNA, the CDR3 is TGTGCCAGCAGTTTATCGGTGGACAGGGAAAACGAGCAGTACTTC. Its translation: CASSLSVDRENEQYF.

V is TRBV30 and J is TRBJ2-3; 9 positions match TRBD2. The length of the CDR3 is 15 residues. Germline V lookup: CDR1 GTSNPN, CDR2 SVGIG (reference sequence). The ends lost 2 bases at V and 1 base at J; junction bases unmatched: 4. The CDR3 reads CAWSLLAGRTDTQYF. CDR3 sequence (DNA): TGTGCCTGGAGTCTTCTAGCGGGACGCACAGATACGCAGTATTTT.

A few counts support this clonotype. The chain uses TRBV5-1 and TRBJ1-6; 7 bases fit TRBD1. The CDR3 length is 15 residues. The junction had 3 bases not matched to a gene; V was cut back by 0 bases and J by 6 bases. Germline CDR1 SGHRS, CDR2 YFSETQ. CDR3 residues: CASSLGTGRNSPLHF. The DNA of the CDR3 is TGCGCCAGCAGCTTGGGGACAGGACGTAATTCACCCCTCCACTTT.